One and the same sample provided the 16 T cell receptor beta chains below, sequenced in a study of T cell repertoires in cytomegalovirus infection. Using its own MiXCR run on the reads, TCRdb lists one record per CDR3 protein. Of around 350,000 distinct CDR3 sequences listed, less than 20% are singletons. Material: PBMCs. All receptors derive from a human donor in good health (CMV status not recorded). Some clones in this sample may be carry-over from other donors' samples.

This clonotype appeared a few times. The chain combines TRBV7-9 with TRBJ2-1; D ambiguous. V lost 1 base, J lost 3 bases, and 10 bases lay in between. The length of the CDR3 is 15 residues. Germline-derived CDR1 and CDR2 are SEHNR and FQNEAQ (reference sequence). The DNA for the CDR3 is TGTGCCAGCAGCTTAGTTACACAACTCTACAATGAGCAGTTCTTC. Residues: CASSLVTQLYNEQFF.

This clonotype was counted a few times. The CDR3 nucleotides are TGCAGTGCTCGTTCCCGAGCGGGGAGCTCCTACAATGAGCAGTTCTTC. Amino acids: CSARSRAGSSYNEQFF. The chain joins TRBV20-1 to TRBJ2-1, with 7 nucleotides matching TRBD2. The length of the CDR3 is 16 residues. J lost 0 bases, V lost 5 bases, and 10 bases had no gene match. Germline V CDR1 and CDR2: DFQATT, SNEGSKA (reference sequence).

This clonotype has more than one count but fewer than ten. The chain couples TRBV6-1 to TRBJ2-4; possible D gene TRBD1, 6 bases. V was trimmed by 0 bases and J by 7 bases, leaving 13 bases between them. Germline V CDR1 and CDR2: MNHNS, SASEGT. This CDR3 has 15 residues. The CDR3 spells CASSEAPLRGNIQYF. CDR3 DNA: TGTGCCAGCAGTGAAGCGCCCCTAAGGGGGAACATTCAGTACTTC.

This clonotype appeared a few times. The gene calls are TRBV7-8 and TRBJ2-2; TRBD1 agrees at 7 bases. The CDR3 is 16 amino acids. Germline lookup yields CDR1 SGHVS and CDR2 FQNEAQ. The trim removed 3 bases at V and 6 bases at J, leaving 10 bases unmatched. The chain's CDR3 is CASSFYRAGGSGELFF. CDR3 coding DNA: TGTGCCAGCAGCTTCTATAGGGCAGGGGGATCCGGGGAGCTGTTTTTT.

This chain joins TRBV18 and TRBJ1-2, with a weak D call TRBD1 (5 bases). Germline V gene sequence: CDR1 KGHSH, CDR2 LQKENI. V gave up 6 bases and J gave up 10 bases, with 18 bases separating them. CDR3 size: 13 residues. CDR3 residues: CASSLTTGVDYTF. Here the CDR3 DNA reads TGTGCCAGCTCCCTCACAACGGGGGTAGACTACACCTTC.

This clonotype came up many times. The genes are TRBV7-2 and TRBJ2-4; no definite D call. Trimming took off 4 bases at V and 0 bases at J, with 13 bases between the two ends. The CDR3 loop spans 16 amino acids. The germline CDR1 and CDR2 sequences are SGHTA and FQGNSA. The CDR3 sequence is CASSSEPPLAKNIQYF. The CDR3 region has the DNA TGTGCCAGCAGCTCGGAGCCTCCTCTAGCCAAAAACATTCAGTACTTC.

There are a few counts of this clonotype. The chain combines TRBV20-1 with TRBJ2-2, with 9 bases aligning to TRBD1. The CDR3 has 16 amino acids. The ends lost 0 bases at V and 3 bases at J; junction bases unmatched: 5. Germline values: CDR1 DFQATT, CDR2 SNEGSKA (reference sequence). CDR3 coding DNA: TGCAGTGCTAGAGATCCCCGACAGGGGGACACCGGGGAGCTGTTTTTT. This encodes CSARDPRQGDTGELFF.

In this sample, this clonotype turned up many times. The rearrangement links TRBV6-6 to TRBJ1-1; D gene unclear. V was clipped by 2 bases and J by 9 bases, with 7 bases between them. This CDR3 has 11 residues. Germline V lookup: CDR1 MNHNY, CDR2 SVGAGI (reference sequence). CDR3 in amino acids: CASSYGFQAFF. DNA for the CDR3: TGTGCCAGCAGTTACGGGTTTCAAGCTTTCTTT.

In this sample, this clonotype turned up many times. The rearrangement joins TRBV11-2 to TRBJ1-6; 7 nucleotides match TRBD1. Looked up from germline, CDR1 is SGHAT and CDR2 is FQNNGV. This CDR3 has 15 residues. Trimming took 1 base from V and 8 from J; bases not matched to a gene: 5. CDR3 DNA: TGTGCCAGCAGCTTAGGCGAGGGGGCTGATTCACCCCTCCACTTT. This translates into CASSLGEGADSPLHF.

The rearrangement joins TRBV19 to TRBJ1-6; a weak D match, TRBD1 (6 bases). The CDR3 length is 14 residues. Per germline, CDR1 LNHDA and CDR2 SQIVND (reference sequence). Trimming cost V 7 bases and J 10 bases, with 17 bases left between them. CDR3 DNA: TGTGCCAGTAACACCCGCGGGACAAACTCACCCCTCCACTTT. Amino acid sequence: CASNTRGTNSPLHF.

V usage is TRBV6-2 or TRBV6-3 and J usage is TRBJ2-7, with TRBD1 matching 7 bases. The V gene end was trimmed by 7 bases and the J gene end by 3 bases; junction bases not matched to a gene: 18. Germline V gene data show CDR1 as MNHEY and CDR2 as SVGEGT. The length of the CDR3 is 17 residues. The DNA of the CDR3 is TGTGCCAGCAACCCGGCTACAGGGGAAGGGGGTTACTACGAGCAGTACTTC. It codes for CASNPATGEGGYYEQYF.

This clonotype has just a few counts. The J gene is TRBJ1-6, the V gene TRBV2; D ambiguous. Per the germline V gene, CDR1 is SNHLY and CDR2 is FYNNEI. Deletions cut 2 bases from V and 9 bases from J, with 17 bases between. CDR3 length: 16 residues. This CDR3 reads CASSETHRGGSSPLHF. The CDR3 coding sequence is TGTGCCAGCAGTGAAACACACCGGGGAGGCAGTTCACCCCTCCACTTT.

This clonotype occurred a few times. The rearrangement joins TRBV15 to TRBJ1-4; no reliable D call. The CDR3 length is 14 residues. V shed 4 bases and J shed 1 base, with 7 bases lying between them. Germline-derived CDR1 and CDR2 are LNHNV and YYDKDF (reference sequence). The DNA of the CDR3 is TGTGCCACCAGCAACGGCAGAACTAATGAAAAACTGTTTTTT. This codes for CATSNGRTNEKLFF. The full variable domain, with the rest looked up from reference TRBV15 and TRBJ1-4, is DAMVIQNPRYQVTQFGKPVTLSCSQTLNHNVMYWYQQKSSQAPKLLFHYYDKDFNNEADTPDNFQSRRPNTSFCFLDIRSPGLGDTAMYLCATSNGRTNEKLFFGSGTQLSVL.

This clonotype came up a few times. Given a much more abundant clone one base away, this may be a read error. This rearrangement joins TRBV12-3 or TRBV12-4 to TRBJ2-3; tentatively, D is TRBD2 (7 bases). Trimming shortened V by 6 bases and J by 4 bases, and 14 bases separated the two germline ends. There are 14 residues in the CDR3. CDR3: CASRLTGGADTQYF. CDR3 coding DNA: TGTGCCAGCAGACTAACGGGGGGCGCAGATACGCAGTATTTT.

This clonotype occurred many times. The J gene is TRBJ1-6, the V gene TRBV2; weak D call: TRBD1 (5 bases). The CDR3 has 12 residues. Germline V gene data show CDR1 as SNHLY and CDR2 as FYNNEI. V was shortened by 6 bases and J by 5 bases, with 5 bases between the two germline ends. The CDR3 region has the DNA TGTGCCAGCAGGACAGATAATTCACCCCTCCACTTT. Encoded protein: CASRTDNSPLHF. Combining the CDR3 with reference TRBV2 and TRBJ1-6 gives the whole variable domain EPEVTQTPSHQVTQMGQEVILRCVPISNHLYFYWYRQILGQKVEFLVSFYNNEISEKSEIFDDQFSVERPDGSNFTLKIRSTKLEDSAMYFCASRTDNSPLHFGNGTRLTVT.

This rearrangement joins TRBV19 to TRBJ1-3; D is uncertain. The CDR3 extends over 14 amino acids. V gave up 7 bases and J gave up 0 bases, with 10 bases separating them. The germline V gene has CDR1 LNHDA and CDR2 SQIVND (reference sequence). This CDR3 reads CASTMVVSGNTIYF. The CDR3, as DNA: TGTGCCAGTACCATGGTCGTCTCTGGAAACACCATATATTTT.